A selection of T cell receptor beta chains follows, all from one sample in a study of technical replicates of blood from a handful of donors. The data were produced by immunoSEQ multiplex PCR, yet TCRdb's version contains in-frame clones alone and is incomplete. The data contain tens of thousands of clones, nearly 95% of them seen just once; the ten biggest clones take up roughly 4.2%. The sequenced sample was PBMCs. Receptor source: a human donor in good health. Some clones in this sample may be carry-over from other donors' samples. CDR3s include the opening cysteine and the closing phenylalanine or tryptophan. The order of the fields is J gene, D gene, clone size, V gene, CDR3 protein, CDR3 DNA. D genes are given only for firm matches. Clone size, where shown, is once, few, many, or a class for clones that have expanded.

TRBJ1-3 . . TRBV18 CASSIGQLSSGNTIYF TGTGCCAGCTCAATAGGACAGCTGAGTTCTGGAAACACCATATATTTT
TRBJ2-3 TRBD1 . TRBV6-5 CASSQDRGPDTQYF TGTGCCAGCAGTCAAGACAGGGGGCCCGATACGCAGTATTTT
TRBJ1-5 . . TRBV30 CAWSDWGGPQPQHF TGTGCCTGGAGCGACTGGGGGGGGCCTCAGCCCCAGCATTTT
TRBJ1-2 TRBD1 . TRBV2 CASSLPDRAGGYTF TGTGCCAGCAGTTTACCTGACAGGGCCGGTGGCTACACCTTC
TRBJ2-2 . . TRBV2 CASSEATRYYTGELFF TGTGCCAGCAGTGAAGCCACTAGATACTACACCGGGGAGCTGTTTTTT
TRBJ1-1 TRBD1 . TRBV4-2 CASSQRTGGNTEAFF TGTGCCAGCAGCCAAAGGACAGGGGGAAACACTGAAGCTTTCTTT
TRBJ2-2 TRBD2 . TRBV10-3 CATGLAGGPDTGELFF TGTGCCACGGGACTAGCGGGAGGGCCGGACACCGGGGAGCTGTTTTTT
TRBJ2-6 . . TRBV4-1 CASSQEGRSSGANVLTF TGCGCCAGCAGCCAAGAGGGCCGTAGCTCTGGGGCCAACGTCCTGACTTTC
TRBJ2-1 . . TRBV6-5 CASSKGGSYNEQFF TGTGCCAGCAGTAAGGGAGGTAGCTACAATGAGCAGTTCTTC
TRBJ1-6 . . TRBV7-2 CASAGSSYNSPLHF TGTGCCAGCGCAGGAAGCTCCTATAATTCACCCCTCCACTTT
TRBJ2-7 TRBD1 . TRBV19 CASSSGTGNVEQYF TGTGCCAGTAGTTCCGGGACAGGGAACGTCGAGCAGTACTTC
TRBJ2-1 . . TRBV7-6 CASSLIEDEQFF TGTGCCAGCAGCTTAATAGAGGATGAGCAGTTCTTC
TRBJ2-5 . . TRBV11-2 CASSLWRQETQYF TGTGCCAGCAGCTTATGGCGGCAAGAGACCCAGTACTTC
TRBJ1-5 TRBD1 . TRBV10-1 CATTPRQGAHQPQHF TGCGCCACCACTCCTCGACAGGGGGCGCATCAGCCCCAGCATTTT
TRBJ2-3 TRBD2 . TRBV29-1 CSAEGLDPQYF TGCAGCGCAGAAGGACTAGATCCGCAGTATTTT
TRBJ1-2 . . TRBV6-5 CASSDKSRDGYTF TGTGCCAGCAGCGATAAGAGCAGGGATGGCTACACCTTC
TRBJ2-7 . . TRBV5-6 CASSFDKRRPYEQYF TGTGCCAGCAGCTTCGATAAGCGGCGCCCCTACGAGCAGTACTTC
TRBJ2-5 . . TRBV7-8 CASSLWTGEETQYF TGTGCCAGCAGCTTATGGACGGGGGAAGAGACCCAGTACTTC
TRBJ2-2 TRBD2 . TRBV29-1 CSVPAGGWGTGELFF TGCAGCGTTCCAGCGGGAGGATGGGGCACCGGGGAGCTGTTTTTT
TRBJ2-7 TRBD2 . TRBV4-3 CASSQKAGVSYEQYF TGCGCCAGCAGCCAGAAAGCGGGGGTCTCCTACGAGCAGTACTTC
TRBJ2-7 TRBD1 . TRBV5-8 CASSLQGASVYEQYF TGTGCCAGCAGCTTACAGGGGGCGAGTGTCTACGAGCAGTACTTC
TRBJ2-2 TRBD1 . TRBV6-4 CASSASTGTGPTGELFF TGTGCCAGCAGCGCTTCCACCGGGACAGGGCCCACCGGGGAGCTGTTTTTT
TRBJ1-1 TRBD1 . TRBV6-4 CASSADRGTEAFF TGTGCCAGCAGTGCAGACAGGGGAACTGAAGCTTTCTTT
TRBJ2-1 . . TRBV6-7 CASSYPVRSYNEQFF TGTGCCAGCAGTTACCCGGTGCGCTCCTACAATGAGCAGTTCTTC
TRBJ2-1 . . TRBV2 CASRGNEQFF TGTGCCAGTCGCGGCAATGAGCAGTTCTTC
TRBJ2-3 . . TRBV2 CASSEWEGAGTDTQYF TGTGCCAGCAGTGAATGGGAAGGGGCCGGCACAGATACGCAGTATTTT
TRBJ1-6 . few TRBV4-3 CASSQAGNSPLHF TGCGCCAGCAGCCAAGCGGGAAATTCACCCCTCCACTTT
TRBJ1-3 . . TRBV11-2 CASSLDRAPGNTIYF TGTGCCAGCAGCTTAGACAGGGCGCCCGGAAACACCATATATTTT
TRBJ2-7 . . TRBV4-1 CASSQDAQRQSYEQYF TGCGCCAGCAGCCAAGATGCGCAGCGGCAATCCTACGAGCAGTACTTC
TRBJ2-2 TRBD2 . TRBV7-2 CASRPYPMGLETGELFF TGTGCCAGCAGACCCTACCCCATGGGACTAGAAACCGGGGAGCTGTTTTTT
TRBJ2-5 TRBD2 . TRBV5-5 CASSLDGGGAETQYF TGTGCCAGCAGCTTGGATGGCGGGGGGGCCGAGACCCAGTACTTC
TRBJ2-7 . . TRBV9 CASSVGGGTAYEQYF TGTGCCAGCAGCGTAGGGGGCGGGACGGCCTACGAGCAGTACTTC
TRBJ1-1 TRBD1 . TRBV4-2 CASSRIGDSGETEAFF TGTGCCAGCAGCCGAATCGGGGACAGCGGTGAGACTGAAGCTTTCTTT
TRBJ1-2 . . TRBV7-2 CASSLSFVGIYGYTF TGTGCCAGCAGCCTATCGTTTGTCGGGATTTATGGCTACACCTTC
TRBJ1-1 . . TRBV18 CASHTSQQKNTEAFF TGTGCCAGCCACACAAGCCAACAGAAGAACACTGAAGCTTTCTTT
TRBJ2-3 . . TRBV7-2 CASSLQVFSTDTQYF TGTGCCAGCAGCCTCCAGGTCTTTTCCACAGATACGCAGTATTTT
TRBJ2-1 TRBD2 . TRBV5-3 CARRPLAGPYNEQFF TGTGCCAGAAGACCTCTAGCGGGGCCCTACAATGAGCAGTTCTTC
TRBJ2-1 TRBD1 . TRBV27 CASSLPTGVTLGEQFF TGTGCCAGCAGTCTTCCGACAGGGGTGACCTTGGGTGAGCAGTTCTTC
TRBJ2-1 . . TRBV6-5 CASTVQGLYNEQFF TGTGCCAGCACCGTACAGGGTCTCTACAATGAGCAGTTCTTC
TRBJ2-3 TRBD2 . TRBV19 CASSSIAGDTDTQYF TGTGCCAGTAGTAGCATAGCGGGGGACACAGATACGCAGTATTTT
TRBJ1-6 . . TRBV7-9 CASSPGGLNNSPLHF TGTGCCAGCAGCCCCGGCGGACTAAATAATTCACCCCTCCACTTT
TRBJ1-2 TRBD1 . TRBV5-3 CARSSRGQGVVYGYTF TGTGCCAGAAGTTCTCGGGGACAGGGAGTGGTCTATGGCTACACCTTC
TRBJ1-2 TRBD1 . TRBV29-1 CSVFTGTGDGYTF TGCAGCGTATTTACCGGGACAGGGGATGGCTACACCTTC